The sequence of this T cell receptor (beta chain) was determined in a study of blood T cell repertoires in COVID-19. Looking at the study overall: Samples came from the United States, Italy and Spain, spanning acute and convalescent COVID-19. The analysed material was cDNA or gDNA that came from T cells, B-cell-depleted T cells, or PBMCs.

Authors' processing steps: Using reference gene primer amplification, nucleated cell counts were estimated. Clones were read by immunoSEQ multiplex PCR, and TCRdb kept only the in-frame ones, dropping some. The V and J calls and the clone size are those of that table, but D and trimming were determined from the DNA. The sample holds 200,000 to 300,000 clones; just under 85% are singletons and the top ten take more than 7%. Germline V gives CDR1 SGHDN, CDR2 FVKESK. The CDR3 covers 15 residues. V lost 1 base, J lost 2 bases, and 3 bases stayed unmatched. The rearrangement uses TRBV14 and TRBJ1-2, with 8 bases fitting TRBD1. The sample taken for sequencing was peripheral blood. The receptor comes from an elderly man with acute or convalescent COVID-19. The CDR3 loop reads CASSQVWTGNYGYTF. As DNA, the CDR3 is TGTGCCAGCAGCCAAGTCTGGACAGGGAACTATGGCTACACCTTC. The variable domain in full, with the rest retrieved from reference TRBV14 and TRBJ1-2, is EAGVTQFPSHSVIEKGQTVTLRCDPISGHDNLYWYRRVMGKEIKFLLHFVKESKQDESGMPNNRFLAERTGGTYSTLKVQPAELEDSGVYFCASSQVWTGNYGYTFGSGTRLTVV.